This TCR beta chain was captured by sequencing in a study of blood T cells in healthy people across ages (dated by TCRdb to between 2015 and 2016). Regarding the study in general: Template switching captured roughly one uniquely barcoded TCR beta cDNA molecule per two T cells in model experiments. The donors were split into four age groups: young (average roughly 15 years), middle-aged (around 37), aged (62) and long-lived (under 85). Using deep sequencing normalized with unique cDNA molecular identifiers, the study measured how TCR beta repertoire diversity changes with age. To avoid experimental bias, donors of different ages were spread randomly across the sequencing lanes. Using the same blood draw, the study looked at two additional independent replicas of 1 million unique cDNA reads for two donors, one aged 18 to 30 and the other aged 80 or older. What the work shows at the level of the full study, not this receptor alone: Bulk unsorted PBMC profiling prevented conclusive comparison of naive and antigen-experienced compartments. Because donor CMV infection status was unknown, age-related changes in expanded clonotypes were potentially confounded. Compared with the aged group, the long-lived group had more naive CD4+ T cells, fewer expanded clones and increased TCR diversity, a pattern suggesting age selection. As age increased, observed TCR beta diversity per million T cells dropped in a roughly linear way, and a significant reduction was already evident by age 40. The percentage of naive T cells measured by flow cytometry correlated strongly with observed TCR beta diversity. Total diversity estimates from one million sequenced T cells were considered lower bounds and underestimates.

The sample holds a few counts of this clonotype. It has no known antigen specificity. Base qualities are not recorded, but no much larger clone differs from it by a single base. Systemically healthy Caucasian individuals from Russia, some 40 in total and aged roughly 6 to 95 years, were included as donors. Each donor gave 9 to 10 milliliters of peripheral blood, collected into EDTA-treated Vacutainer tubes. Ficoll-Paque density-gradient centrifugation was used to isolate PBMCs, with at least 6 million obtained per sample. Trizol reagent was used to extract total RNA from the PBMCs, yielding at least 6 micrograms per sample. For every donor, flow cytometry on a PBMC aliquot measured the percentage of naive CD45RAhigh/CD27high T cells. V loses 2 bases, J loses 6 bases, and the germline ends lie 11 bases apart. From the cysteine through the phenylalanine, the CDR3 covers 14 amino acids. CDR3 DNA is the only sequence kept; it has 42 bases, read in frame from the first base. For CDR1 and CDR2, the germline V gene lists MGHRA and YSYEKL.

The protocol used for the library was 5' RACE. The instrument was an Illumina HiSeq 2500. A second PCR of roughly 7 to 11 cycles was performed with a sample-barcoded 5' primer and a J-beta primer mix. A unique molecular identifier was introduced onto each TCR beta cDNA molecule by a template-switch 5' adaptor carrying 12 random nucleotides. Each sample yielded at least 3 million CDR3-containing paired-end reads. All of the RNA was converted into first-strand cDNA using the Mint cDNA synthesis kit, with a TRBC-specific oligonucleotide serving as the primer. All cDNA was treated with uracil-DNA glycosylase and then went through a first 18-cycle PCR with the universal primers M1SS and BC2_uni_R. In the original analysis: Each sample was normalized by randomly selecting 1 million high-quality reads, each carrying a distinct molecular identifier. Instead of being binned into consensus sequences, reads with shared molecular identifiers were discarded. MiTCR, set to a Q25 quality threshold and the strictest error-elimination algorithm, was used for CDR3 identification, clonotype clustering and error correction. Lower-bound total TCR beta diversity was estimated with a nonparametric unseen species model using Euler transformation. The public reads were reanalyzed by TCRdb: fastp trimming at Q25, MiXCR alignment, in-frame beta chains only. Rows matching on CDR3 protein sequence are summarized as one entry with the most common DNA and genes. These V and J calls are TCRdb output, not the study's own analysis. For this sample the table gives about 770,000 distinct CDR3 sequences, of which roughly 44% were detected only once. The ten largest account for about 19% of the sample.

The chain links TRBV4-1 with TRBJ2-1, with an unclear D gene assignment. Sequenced sample: blood. The receptor's source is a man between 60 and 75 years old in good health. The sequenced DNA: TGCGCCAGCAGCCAAATATATAGGACCAATGAGCAGTTCTTC. This sequence encodes CASSQIYRTNEQFF.